These T cell receptor beta chains were read from a single sample in a study of cytomegalovirus exposure and HLA in healthy donors. Profiled with immunoSEQ multiplex PCR; TCRdb holds only in-frame clones, not every one. The table has fewer than 150,000 clones, around four fifths seen once. The sequenced material came from PBMCs. These receptors all come from a man younger than 40 in good health and CMV-seropositive. The CDR3 runs from the conserved cysteine through the conserved F or W. A D gene is named only where the DNA matches it firmly. A row's size may be missing; if present it is once, few, many or a size class.

J: TRBJ2-1; size: few; V: TRBV21-1; D: .; CDR3: CASSRPAGGHRDEQFF; DNA: TGTGCCAGCAGCAGGCCAGCGGGGGGGCATAGGGATGAGCAGTTCTTC
J: TRBJ2-1; size: .; V: TRBV11-2; D: TRBD2; CDR3: CASSTAPGLAGGPGYEQFF; DNA: TGTGCCAGCAGCACAGCGCCGGGACTAGCGGGAGGGCCGGGGTATGAGCAGTTCTTC
J: TRBJ1-1; size: .; V: TRBV7-9; D: .; CDR3: CASSLGGQRNTEAFF; DNA: TGTGCCAGCAGCTTAGGTGGACAGCGGAACACTGAAGCTTTCTTT
J: TRBJ1-2; size: .; V: TRBV15; D: .; CDR3: CATSRDSGRGGYTF; DNA: TGTGCCACCAGCAGAGATTCCGGAAGGGGTGGCTACACCTTC
J: TRBJ1-3; size: .; V: TRBV30; D: TRBD1; CDR3: CAWSSRTGASGNTIYF; DNA: TGTGCCTGGAGTTCTCGGACAGGAGCCTCTGGAAACACCATATATTTT
J: TRBJ1-2; size: .; V: TRBV5-1; D: TRBD1; CDR3: CASSSKTGNYGYTF; DNA: TGCGCCAGCAGCTCAAAGACAGGGAACTATGGCTACACCTTC
J: TRBJ1-2; size: .; V: TRBV9; D: TRBD1; CDR3: CASSALTGGDGYTF; DNA: TGTGCCAGCAGCGCCCTGACAGGGGGCGATGGCTACACCTTC
J: TRBJ2-5; size: .; V: TRBV7-6; D: TRBD2; CDR3: CASSSTTGGGTQYF; DNA: TGTGCCAGCAGCTCTACCACGGGGGGTGGGACCCAGTACTTC
J: TRBJ1-5; size: .; V: TRBV6-5; D: TRBD1; CDR3: CASSSDRDQPQHF; DNA: TGTGCCAGCAGTTCGGACAGGGATCAGCCCCAGCATTTT
J: TRBJ2-7; size: .; V: TRBV19; D: .; CDR3: CASSTPGVDYEQYF; DNA: TGTGCCAGTAGTACCCCCGGGGTCGATTACGAGCAGTACTTC
J: TRBJ2-4; size: .; V: TRBV5-4; D: TRBD1; CDR3: CASSLGGTGYLAKNIQYF; DNA: TGTGCCAGCAGCTTGGGGGGGACAGGGTATTTGGCCAAAAACATTCAGTACTTC
J: TRBJ2-1; size: .; V: TRBV7-9; D: TRBD1; CDR3: CASSTPGQRYNEQFF; DNA: TGTGCCAGCAGCACGCCGGGACAGCGTTACAATGAGCAGTTCTTC
J: TRBJ2-2; size: .; V: TRBV10-3; D: TRBD1; CDR3: CAISPRQGGGGELFF; DNA: TGTGCCATCAGCCCTAGACAGGGCGGAGGCGGGGAGCTGTTTTTT
J: TRBJ2-5; size: .; V: TRBV5-4; D: TRBD2; CDR3: CASSTGPSGRSKKETQYF; DNA: TGTGCCAGCAGCACTGGCCCTAGCGGGAGGTCTAAAAAAGAGACCCAGTACTTC
J: TRBJ1-1; size: .; V: TRBV6-1; D: TRBD1; CDR3: CASSWDRGTTEAFF; DNA: TGTGCCAGCAGCTGGGACAGGGGGACCACTGAAGCTTTCTTT
J: TRBJ2-5; size: .; V: TRBV6-1; D: .; CDR3: CASSPRPRRETQYF; DNA: TGTGCCAGCAGTCCCCGGCCGCGGCGGGAGACCCAGTACTTC
J: TRBJ2-2; size: once; V: TRBV7-9; D: TRBD2; CDR3: CASSLASGRYDGELFF; DNA: TGTGCCAGCAGCTTGGCTAGCGGGAGATATGACGGGGAGCTGTTTTTT
J: TRBJ1-1; size: .; V: TRBV7-3; D: .; CDR3: CASSLYRLNTEAFF; DNA: TGTGCCAGCAGCTTATACAGATTGAACACTGAAGCTTTCTTT
J: TRBJ2-2; size: .; V: TRBV9; D: .; CDR3: CASSVRDTGELFF; DNA: TGTGCCAGCAGCGTACGGGACACCGGGGAGCTGTTTTTT
J: TRBJ1-1; size: once; V: TRBV18; D: TRBD1; CDR3: CASSTGPEAFF; DNA: TGTGCCAGCTCGACAGGGCCTGAAGCTTTCTTT
J: TRBJ1-6; size: .; V: TRBV9; D: TRBD1; CDR3: CASSAGQRNSPLHF; DNA: TGTGCCAGCAGCGCGGGACAGCGTAATTCACCCCTCCACTTT
J: TRBJ2-3; size: .; V: TRBV7-3; D: TRBD1; CDR3: CASSPGTGTNTDTQYF; DNA: TGTGCCAGCAGCCCTGGGACAGGGACCAACACAGATACGCAGTATTTT
J: TRBJ1-2; size: many; V: TRBV6-1; D: TRBD1; CDR3: CASSGDRVYGYTF; DNA: TGTGCCAGCAGTGGGGACAGGGTCTATGGCTACACCTTC